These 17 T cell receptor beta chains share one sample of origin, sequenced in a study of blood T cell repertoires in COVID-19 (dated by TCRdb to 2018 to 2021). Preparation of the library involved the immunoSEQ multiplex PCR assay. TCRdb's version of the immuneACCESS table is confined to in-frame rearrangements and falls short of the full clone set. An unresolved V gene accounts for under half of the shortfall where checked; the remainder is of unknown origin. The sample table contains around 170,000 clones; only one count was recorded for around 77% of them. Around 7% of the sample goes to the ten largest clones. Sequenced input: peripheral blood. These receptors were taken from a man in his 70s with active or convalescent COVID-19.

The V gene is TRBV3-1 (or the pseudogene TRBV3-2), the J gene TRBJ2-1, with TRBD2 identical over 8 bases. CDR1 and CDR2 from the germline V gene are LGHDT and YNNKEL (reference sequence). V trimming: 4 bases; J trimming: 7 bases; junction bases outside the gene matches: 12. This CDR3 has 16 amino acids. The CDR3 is CASSPGGRAGLNEQFF. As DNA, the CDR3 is TGTGCCAGCAGCCCGGGAGGGAGGGCCGGATTGAATGAGCAGTTCTTC.

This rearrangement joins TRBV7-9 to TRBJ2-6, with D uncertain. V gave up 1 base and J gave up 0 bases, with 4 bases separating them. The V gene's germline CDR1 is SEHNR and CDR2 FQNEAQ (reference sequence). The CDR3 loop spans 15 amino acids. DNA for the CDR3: TGTGCCAGCAGCTTAGGGGCCTCTGGGGCCAACGTCCTGACTTTC. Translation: CASSLGASGANVLTF.

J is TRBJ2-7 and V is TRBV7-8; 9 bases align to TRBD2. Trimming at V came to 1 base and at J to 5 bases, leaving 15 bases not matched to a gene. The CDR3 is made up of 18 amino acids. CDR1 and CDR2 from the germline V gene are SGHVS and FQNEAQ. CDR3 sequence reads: CASSLEGSGSYTTHEQYF. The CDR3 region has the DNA TGTGCCAGCAGCTTAGAAGGTAGCGGGAGCTATACCACCCACGAGCAGTACTTC.

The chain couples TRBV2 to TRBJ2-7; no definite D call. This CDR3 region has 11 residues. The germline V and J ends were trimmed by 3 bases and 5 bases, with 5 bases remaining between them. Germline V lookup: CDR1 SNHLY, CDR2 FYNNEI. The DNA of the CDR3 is TGTGCCAGCAGTGACGTTAACGAGCAGTACTTC. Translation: CASSDVNEQYF.

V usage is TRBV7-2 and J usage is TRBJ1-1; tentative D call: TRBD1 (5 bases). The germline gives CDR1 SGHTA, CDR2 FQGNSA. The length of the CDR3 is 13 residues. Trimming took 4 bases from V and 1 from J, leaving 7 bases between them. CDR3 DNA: TGTGCCAGCAGCTCCGACAGGAACACTGAAGCTTTCTTT. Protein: CASSSDRNTEAFF.

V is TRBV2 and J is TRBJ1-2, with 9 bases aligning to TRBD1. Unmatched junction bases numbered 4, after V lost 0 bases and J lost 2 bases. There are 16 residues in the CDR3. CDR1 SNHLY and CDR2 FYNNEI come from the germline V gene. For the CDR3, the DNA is TGTGCCAGCAGTGAAGCGCAAGGGACAGGGAACTATGGCTACACCTTC. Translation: CASSEAQGTGNYGYTF.

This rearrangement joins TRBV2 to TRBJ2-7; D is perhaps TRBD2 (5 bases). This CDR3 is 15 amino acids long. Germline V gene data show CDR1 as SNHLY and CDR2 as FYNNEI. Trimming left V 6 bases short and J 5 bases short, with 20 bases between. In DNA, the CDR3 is TGTGCCAGCAGCTTAACCGGGATTAGGGAGAACGAGCAGTACTTC. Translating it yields CASSLTGIRENEQYF.

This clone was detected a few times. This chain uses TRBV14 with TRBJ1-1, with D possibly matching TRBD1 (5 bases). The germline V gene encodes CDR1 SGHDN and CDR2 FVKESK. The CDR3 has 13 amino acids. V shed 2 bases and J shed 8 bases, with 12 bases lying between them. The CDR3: CASSQIGDSEAFF. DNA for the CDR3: TGTGCCAGCAGCCAAATTGGAGACAGCGAAGCTTTCTTT.

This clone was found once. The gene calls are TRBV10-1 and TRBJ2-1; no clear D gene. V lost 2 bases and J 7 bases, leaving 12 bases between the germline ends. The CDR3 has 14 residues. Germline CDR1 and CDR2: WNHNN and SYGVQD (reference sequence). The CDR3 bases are TGCGCCAGCAGTGAGAATTTCAGGTTGAATGAGCAGTTCTTC. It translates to CASSENFRLNEQFF.

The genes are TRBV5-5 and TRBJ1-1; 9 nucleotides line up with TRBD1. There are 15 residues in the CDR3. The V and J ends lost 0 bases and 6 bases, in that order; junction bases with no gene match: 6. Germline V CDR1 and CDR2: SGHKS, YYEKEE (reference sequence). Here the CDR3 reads CASSLVTGGASEAFF. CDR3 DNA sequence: TGTGCCAGCAGCTTGGTCACAGGGGGCGCCTCTGAAGCTTTCTTT.

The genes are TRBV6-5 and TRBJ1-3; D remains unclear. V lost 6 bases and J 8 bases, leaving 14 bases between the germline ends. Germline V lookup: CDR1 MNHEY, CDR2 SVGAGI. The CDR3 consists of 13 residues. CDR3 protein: CASRLDTWDTIYF. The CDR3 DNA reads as TGTGCCAGCAGATTAGACACTTGGGACACCATATATTTT.

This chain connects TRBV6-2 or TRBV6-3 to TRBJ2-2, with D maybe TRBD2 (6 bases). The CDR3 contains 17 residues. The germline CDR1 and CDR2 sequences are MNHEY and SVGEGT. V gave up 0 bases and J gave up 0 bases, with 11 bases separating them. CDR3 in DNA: TGTGCCAGCAGTTACTCGATCGGAGGGGCGAACACCGGGGAGCTGTTTTTT. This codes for CASSYSIGGANTGELFF.

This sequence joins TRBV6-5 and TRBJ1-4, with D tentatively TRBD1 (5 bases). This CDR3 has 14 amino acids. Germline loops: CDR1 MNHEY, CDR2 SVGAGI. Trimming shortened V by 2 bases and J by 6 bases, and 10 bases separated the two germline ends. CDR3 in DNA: TGTGCCAGCAGTTACGGCCGGGGGGATGAAAAACTGTTTTTT. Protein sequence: CASSYGRGDEKLFF.

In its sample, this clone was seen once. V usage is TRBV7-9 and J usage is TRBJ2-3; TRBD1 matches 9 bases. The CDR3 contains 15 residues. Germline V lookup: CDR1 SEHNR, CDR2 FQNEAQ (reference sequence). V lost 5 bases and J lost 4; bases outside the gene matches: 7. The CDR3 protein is CASSMGTGSADTQYF. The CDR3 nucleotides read TGTGCCAGCAGCATGGGGACAGGGTCAGCAGATACGCAGTATTTT.

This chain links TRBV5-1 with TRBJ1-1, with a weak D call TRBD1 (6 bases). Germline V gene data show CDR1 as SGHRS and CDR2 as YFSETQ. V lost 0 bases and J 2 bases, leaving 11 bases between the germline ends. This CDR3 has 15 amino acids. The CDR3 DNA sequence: TGCGCCAGCAGCTTGGCCCAGGGGTTAAACACTGAAGCTTTCTTT. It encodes CASSLAQGLNTEAFF.

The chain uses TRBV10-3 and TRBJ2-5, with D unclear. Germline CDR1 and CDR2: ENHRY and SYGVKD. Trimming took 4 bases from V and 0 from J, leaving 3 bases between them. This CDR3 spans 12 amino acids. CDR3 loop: CAISVDQETQYF. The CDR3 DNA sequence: TGTGCCATCAGTGTCGACCAAGAGACCCAGTACTTC.

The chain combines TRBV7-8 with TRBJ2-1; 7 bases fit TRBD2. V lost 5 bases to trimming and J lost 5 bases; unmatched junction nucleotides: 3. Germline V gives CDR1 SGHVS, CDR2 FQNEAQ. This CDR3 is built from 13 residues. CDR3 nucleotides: TGTGCCAGCAGCAAGGGACTAAACAATGAGCAGTTCTTC. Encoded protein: CASSKGLNNEQFF.